This T cell receptor (beta chain) was obtained from a study of T cell responses to AZD1222 COVID-19 vaccine. General study results and limits: A rise in Spike-specific TCR breadth and depth followed two AZD1222 doses. Nearly half of spike-specific TCRs reportedly go after variant regions that carry no mutations. Donors in the cohort were predominantly white British and more often female, and clonal diversity was possibly underestimated.

Combined were second doses at about 4 or about 12 weeks. This CDR3 has 16 amino acids. The V gene end was trimmed by 0 bases and the J gene end by 7 bases; junction bases not matched to a gene: 8. Looked up from germline, CDR1 is MNHEY and CDR2 is SVGAGI. In the case of this clone: The antigen remains unidentified.

Only in-frame clones appear in the TCRdb table, and some are missing; sequencing was by immunoSEQ multiplex PCR. The sample holds 150,000 or so clones, approximately 93% seen once. The source of this sequence is an adult who received the AZD1222 COVID-19 vaccine. The starting material was peripheral blood, obtained 28 days after the second AZD1222 dose. The chain couples TRBV6-5 to TRBJ2-3; 9 nucleotides match TRBD2. The DNA for the CDR3 is TGTGCCAGCAGTTACTCTGGGCGGGGGGGCGATCATACGCAGTATTTT. Translating it yields CASSYSGRGGDHTQYF.